This T cell receptor beta chain was obtained from a study of CD8 T cells in Susac syndrome. RNA, at roughly 0.45 to 1 ug, was reverse transcribed with random hexamers. MiXCR was run by TCRdb on the immunoSEQ multiplex PCR reads, yielding one entry per CDR3 protein. This sample has 150,000 to 200,000 distinct CDR3 sequences, with about 95% found just once. The study sequenced TCR beta in blood CD8+ and CD4+ T cells. The CD8+ and CD4+ T cells were isolated magnetically using a negative isolation approach, whereas the TEMRA cells were enriched by FACS. The sequence came from a human donor in good health. The sample consisted of CD4+ T cells from PBMCs.

The CDR3 DNA sequence: TGCAGTGCTGGACGCGGGCCACGGAGGGCAGATACGCAGTATTTT. Amino acid sequence: CSAGRGPRRADTQYF. This chain uses TRBV20-1 with TRBJ2-3; tentative D call: TRBD2 (6 bases). V lost 5 bases, J lost 4 bases, and 19 bases lay in between. Germline CDR1 and CDR2: DFQATT and SNEGSKA (reference sequence). The CDR3 covers 15 residues.